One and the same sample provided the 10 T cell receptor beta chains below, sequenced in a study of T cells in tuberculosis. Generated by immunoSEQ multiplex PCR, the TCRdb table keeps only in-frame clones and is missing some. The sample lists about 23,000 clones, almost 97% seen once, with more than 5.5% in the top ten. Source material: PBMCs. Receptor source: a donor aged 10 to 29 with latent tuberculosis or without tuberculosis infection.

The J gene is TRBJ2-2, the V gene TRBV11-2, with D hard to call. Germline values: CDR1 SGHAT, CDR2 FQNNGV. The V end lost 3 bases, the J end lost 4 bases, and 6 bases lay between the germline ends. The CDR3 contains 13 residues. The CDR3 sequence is CASSLTLTGELFF. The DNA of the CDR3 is TGTGCCAGCAGCTTGACACTCACCGGGGAGCTGTTTTTT.

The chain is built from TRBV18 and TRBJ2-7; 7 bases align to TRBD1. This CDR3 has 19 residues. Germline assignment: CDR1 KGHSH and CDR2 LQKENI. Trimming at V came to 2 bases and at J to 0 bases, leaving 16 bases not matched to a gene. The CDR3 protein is CASSPLGGTGTVSSYEQYF. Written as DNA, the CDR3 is TGTGCCAGCTCACCATTAGGCGGTACCGGGACAGTGAGCTCCTACGAGCAGTACTTC. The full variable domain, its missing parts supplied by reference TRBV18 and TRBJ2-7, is NAGVMQNPRHLVRRRGQEARLRCSPMKGHSHVYWYRQLPEEGLKFMVYLQKENIIDESGMPKERFSAEFPKEGPSILRIQQVVRGDSAAYFCASSPLGGTGTVSSYEQYFGPGTRLTVT.

In nucleotides, the CDR3 is TGCGCCAGCAGCCAAGGACAGGATATTAACTATGGCTACACCTTC. This encodes CASSQGQDINYGYTF. The chain joins TRBV4-1 to TRBJ1-2; TRBD1 is a possible D gene (6 bases). The CDR3 totals 15 residues. The germline V gene has CDR1 MGHRA and CDR2 YSYEKL. Between the trimmed V and J ends, which lost 1 base and 1 base, there was a span of 10 bases.

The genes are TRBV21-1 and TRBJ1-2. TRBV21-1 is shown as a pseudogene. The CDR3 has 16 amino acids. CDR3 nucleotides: TGTGCCAGCAGCAAAGAGGAGGGGCCCCTTAACTATGGCTACACCTTC. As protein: CASSKEEGPLNYGYTF.

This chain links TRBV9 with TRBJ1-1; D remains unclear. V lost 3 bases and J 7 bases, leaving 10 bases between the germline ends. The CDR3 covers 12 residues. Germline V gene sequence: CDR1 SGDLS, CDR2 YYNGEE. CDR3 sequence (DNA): TGTGCCAGCAGCGCCCAACAAAGTGAAGCTTTCTTT. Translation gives CASSAQQSEAFF.

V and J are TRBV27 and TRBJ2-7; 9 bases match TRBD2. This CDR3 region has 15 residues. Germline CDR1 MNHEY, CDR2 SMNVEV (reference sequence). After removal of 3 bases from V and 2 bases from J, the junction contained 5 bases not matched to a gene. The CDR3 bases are TGTGCCAGCAGTTTTAGCGGGAGAAGTCCCTACGAGCAGTACTTC. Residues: CASSFSGRSPYEQYF.

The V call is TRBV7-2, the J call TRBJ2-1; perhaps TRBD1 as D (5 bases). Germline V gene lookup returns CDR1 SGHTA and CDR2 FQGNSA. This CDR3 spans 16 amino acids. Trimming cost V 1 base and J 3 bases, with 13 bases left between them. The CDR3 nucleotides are TGTGCCAGCAGCTTAGAGTGGGGCGCCTTCTACAATGAGCAGTTCTTC. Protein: CASSLEWGAFYNEQFF.

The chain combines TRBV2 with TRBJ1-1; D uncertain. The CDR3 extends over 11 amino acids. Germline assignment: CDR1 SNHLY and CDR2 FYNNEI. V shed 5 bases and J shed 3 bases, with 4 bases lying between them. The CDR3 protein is CASSRDTEAFF. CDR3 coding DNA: TGTGCCAGCAGTCGGGACACTGAAGCTTTCTTT. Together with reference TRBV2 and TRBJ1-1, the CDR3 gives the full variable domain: EPEVTQTPSHQVTQMGQEVILRCVPISNHLYFYWYRQILGQKVEFLVSFYNNEISEKSEIFDDQFSVERPDGSNFTLKIRSTKLEDSAMYFCASSRDTEAFFGQGTRLTVV.

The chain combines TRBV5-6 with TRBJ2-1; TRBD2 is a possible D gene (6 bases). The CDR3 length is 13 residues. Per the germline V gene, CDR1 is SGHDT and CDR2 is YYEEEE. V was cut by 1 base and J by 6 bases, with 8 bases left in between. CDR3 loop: CASSLFGGNEQFF. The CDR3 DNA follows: TGTGCCAGCAGCTTGTTCGGGGGCAATGAGCAGTTCTTC.

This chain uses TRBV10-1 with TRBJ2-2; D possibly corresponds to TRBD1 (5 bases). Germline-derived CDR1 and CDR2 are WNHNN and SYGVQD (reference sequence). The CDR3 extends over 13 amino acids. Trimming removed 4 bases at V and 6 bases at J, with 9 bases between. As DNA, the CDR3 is TGCGCCAGCAGTGGCAGGGATCCCGGGGAGCTGTTTTTT. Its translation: CASSGRDPGELFF.